These 5 T cell receptor beta chains were all obtained from the same sample, sequenced in a study of T cell responses to AZD1222 COVID-19 vaccine (dated by TCRdb to the early 2020s). What the time point label conveys for this sample: baseline before first vaccination. The sample's treatment or condition label, decoded: meningococcal conjugate vaccine given as trial control. Library construction relied on the immunoSEQ multiplex PCR assay. TCRdb provides this immuneACCESS table in a form limited to in-frame rearrangements. Some clones are lacking; in checked studies, under half of them reflect an unresolved V gene, and why the rest are absent is not known. Across this sample there are about 150,000 clones, with approximately 87% seen only once. Of the sample, 5.5% to 6% is held by the ten largest clones. Specimen: peripheral blood, collected on day 0 of MenACWY control vaccination. All receptors come from an adult in good health.

The rearrangement joins TRBV11-2 to TRBJ2-1; 8 bases are a match to TRBD1. The CDR3 runs 16 residues. Germline V gene data show CDR1 as SGHAT and CDR2 as FQNNGV. V lost 5 bases, J lost 3 bases, and 9 bases stayed unmatched. The CDR3 loop reads CASSPGTGGGYNEQFF. DNA of the CDR3: TGTGCCAGCAGCCCGGGGACAGGAGGGGGCTACAATGAGCAGTTCTTC.

The rearrangement uses TRBV6-6 and TRBJ2-4; 9 nucleotides align to TRBD1. The CDR3 is made up of 19 amino acids. The germline gives CDR1 MNHNY, CDR2 SVGAGI (reference sequence). V lost 5 bases, J lost 10 bases, and 24 bases stayed unmatched. CDR3 DNA sequence: TGTGCCAGCAGTCCTTCCCCCACCGAGAGGACAGGGGCACGACGTATTCAGTACTTC. This translates into CASSPSPTERTGARRIQYF.

This chain uses TRBV21-1 with TRBJ1-5; the D segment call TRBD1 is taken from the table without a DNA check. TRBV21-1 is given as a pseudogene. This CDR3 region has 18 residues. CDR3 nucleotide sequence: TGTGCCAGCAGCAGTGAGGGACAGGGTTTCCCCAACAATCAGCCCCAGCATTTT. Translation gives CASSSEGQGFPNNQPQHF.

The chain's CDR3 is CASGYGAEAFF. CDR3 nucleotides: TGTGCCAGCGGGTACGGGGCTGAAGCTTTCTTT. The rearrangement links TRBV3-1 (or the pseudogene TRBV3-2) to TRBJ1-1; unclear D gene. There are 11 residues in the CDR3. The germline V gene encodes CDR1 LGHDT and CDR2 YNNKEL (reference sequence). Trimming took 8 bases from V and 6 from J, leaving 10 bases between them.

The chain is built from TRBV11-2 and TRBJ2-3, with D tentatively TRBD1 or TRBD2 (5 bases each). V was trimmed by 5 bases and J by 5 bases, leaving 14 bases between them. The CDR3 has 14 amino acids. Germline values: CDR1 SGHAT, CDR2 FQNNGV. The CDR3: CASSPRGDGDTQYF. The CDR3 nucleotides read TGTGCCAGCAGCCCAAGAGGGGACGGAGATACGCAGTATTTT.